This section outlines one T cell receptor beta chain sequence together with its context. The sample comes from a study of blood T cell repertoires in COVID-19. The CDR3 covers 16 residues. The trim removed 5 bases at V and 4 bases at J, leaving 11 bases unmatched. Germline V gene sequence: CDR1 LNHNV, CDR2 YYDKDF (reference sequence). Sequenced by immunoSEQ multiplex PCR; TCRdb stores in-frame clones only, minus some. Of 200,000 to 250,000 clones listed, 80% to 90% are singletons. The V and J genes are TRBV15 and TRBJ2-3; 8 nucleotides match TRBD1. This TCR was recovered from a woman older than 75 with active or convalescent COVID-19. The sequencing sample was made of peripheral blood. The CDR3 DNA follows: TGTGCCACCAGCGGGAGGACAGGGCCTCATCCAGATACGCAGTATTTT. Encoded protein: CATSGRTGPHPDTQYF.